This entry features one T cell receptor beta chain sequence. The antigen this receptor binds is unknown. Base qualities were left out, and no much larger clone turns up one base away. V is reduced by 5 bases and J by 9 bases, leaving a spacing of 17 bases between them. There are 13 amino acids in the CDR3, from cysteine to phenylalanine inclusive. Only CDR3 DNA is held: 39 bases, read in frame from base 1. Via the germline V gene, CDR1 is SGDLS and CDR2 YYNGEE. The data are from a study of T cells in localized non-small cell lung cancer (dated by TCRdb to the early 2020s). A note on the overall study: Comparing tumors with uninvolved tumor-adjacent lungs, the study looked at the T cell repertoires of hundreds of patients with early-stage NSCLC. The cohort comprised 200 to 300 treatment-naïve NSCLC patients with resected, localized lung tumors. The mean age of the NSCLC patients was about 70 years, with 130 or so men and around 99 women. Results and caveats for the whole study, not just this receptor: Higher T cell density in blood was associated with longer overall survival, whereas higher clonality in adjacent lung was associated with shorter survival. Because the study design was exploratory, TCR variables were selected using unadjusted p-values without false-discovery rate correction. A median of roughly 50 of the top 100 tumor clones turned up in the paired uninvolved adjacent lung, and 25 to 35 of those clones also ranked among the top 100 of that same adjacent lung. Because multi-region tumor sequencing was not performed, intratumor heterogeneity could not be ruled out. Uninvolved tumor-adjacent lung showed the highest T cell clonality, higher than tumor, which suggests more focused antigenic responses in the uninvolved tumor-adjacent lung.

At diagnosis, peripheral blood, uninvolved tumor-adjacent lung and tumor were collected and were preserved as a mix of fresh-frozen and FFPE material. For TCR repertoire profiling, the blood samples were analyzed as peripheral blood mononuclear cells. TCR beta CDR3 regions were sequenced from DNA using the immunoSEQ Assay. As for how the authors treated the data: T cell density was computed as TCR beta template counts normalized to usable DNA estimated by amplifying housekeeping genes. Richness was estimated with the preseqR package, extrapolating to 400,000 templates for PBMC samples and 120,000 templates for tissue samples. Clonality was defined as one minus Pielou's evenness. Tissue-enriched TCRs were identified by differential abundance testing using productive amino-acid clonotypes, minimum total count 5 and alpha 0.1. The Jaccard Index and the Morisita Overlap Index were used to measure how much the repertoires overlapped between compartments. GLIPH grouped TCR beta CDR3s together with public tetramer-defined viral CDR3s, and a viral motif had to include at least three viral sequences and also show V-gene enrichment. TCRdb limited this immuneACCESS table to in-frame rearrangements with V and J called. A share of clones is missing; checked studies link under half to unresolved V genes, and the rest is unexplained. That table supplies the V and J calls and clone size; D and trimming were determined from the DNA. The sample table lists 52,000 or so clones, more than 80% of them with a count of one. The ten largest account for 18% of the sample.

The chain was built from TRBV9 and TRBJ2-5; TRBD2 is possibly the D segment (5 matching bases). The sequence was collected from a male donor at least 60 years old with stage III squamous cell lung carcinoma. The sequenced sample was peripheral blood, obtained before any cancer treatment. The CDR3 region reads CASSAGNPRAQYF. The sequenced DNA: TGTGCCAGCAGTGCCGGGAACCCCCGGGCCCAGTACTTC.